This paragraph reports one TCR beta chain. What it binds is not known. This CDR3 has 15 residues. Looked up from germline, CDR1 is SGDLS and CDR2 is YYNGEE. Trimming removed 3 bases at V and 4 bases at J, with 16 bases between. The sample comes from a study of PD-1 blockade in classical Hodgkin lymphoma. Study-wide results and caveats: Relapsed/refractory patients reportedly had the lowest baseline TCR diversity, below newly diagnosed patients, who were below healthy donors.

Every one of the patients relapsed after autologous stem cell transplantation (brentuximab vedotin exposure was variable). Produced via immunoSEQ multiplex PCR; TCRdb's table is partial and in-frame only. Found here are some 100,000 clones, roughly 92% of them singletons; the top ten hold 2.5% to 3.5%. The receptor was isolated from a human donor with classical Hodgkin lymphoma. The chain recombines TRBV9 with TRBJ2-5; the D call may be TRBD1 or TRBD2 (5 bases each). This specimen consisted of peripheral blood mononuclear cells (PBMCs), obtained at baseline. CDR3 DNA sequence: TGTGCCAGCAGCGAGGGACCGAGGGACCCAGAGACCCAGTACTTC. It encodes CASSEGPRDPETQYF.